This T cell receptor beta chain was obtained from a study of molecular identifiers for immune sequencing clone quantification. TCRdb re-called the PCR reads with MiXCR, one entry per CDR3 protein. The sample yields 80,000 to 100,000 distinct CDR3 sequences, 24% seen once. Ten or more counts support this clonotype. Antigen specificity is unknown. Between 20,000 and 1,000,000 sorted cells, with 10%, 30% or 50% RNA, yielded naive CD8 libraries. Sorting isolated naive CD8 T cells as CD8+CD4-CCR7+CD45RA+ events. Notes on the study in general: Highly expanded clone sizes could be underestimated by identical TCR molecules sharing a barcode. Even with approximately 1 million naive cells present, spiked Jurkat TCR RNA from one cell was reportedly detectable.

Germline V lookup: CDR1 SGDLS, CDR2 YYNGEE. V gave up 2 bases and J gave up 4 bases, with 9 bases separating them. The CDR3 loop spans 13 amino acids. The gene calls are TRBV9 and TRBJ1-1; the D gene is possibly TRBD1 (5 bases). This clonotype was sampled from a human donor in good health. Some libraries in this study had Jurkat cell RNA spiked in. The sequencing sample was made of naive CD8+ T cells from blood, with Jurkat cell RNA spiked in. Subset reported: FACS-sorted CD8+CD4-CCR7+CD45RA+ naive T cells. The CDR3 here is CASSVGGSTEAFF. The CDR3 DNA sequence: TGTGCCAGCAGCGTGGGGGGGTCCACTGAAGCTTTCTTT.